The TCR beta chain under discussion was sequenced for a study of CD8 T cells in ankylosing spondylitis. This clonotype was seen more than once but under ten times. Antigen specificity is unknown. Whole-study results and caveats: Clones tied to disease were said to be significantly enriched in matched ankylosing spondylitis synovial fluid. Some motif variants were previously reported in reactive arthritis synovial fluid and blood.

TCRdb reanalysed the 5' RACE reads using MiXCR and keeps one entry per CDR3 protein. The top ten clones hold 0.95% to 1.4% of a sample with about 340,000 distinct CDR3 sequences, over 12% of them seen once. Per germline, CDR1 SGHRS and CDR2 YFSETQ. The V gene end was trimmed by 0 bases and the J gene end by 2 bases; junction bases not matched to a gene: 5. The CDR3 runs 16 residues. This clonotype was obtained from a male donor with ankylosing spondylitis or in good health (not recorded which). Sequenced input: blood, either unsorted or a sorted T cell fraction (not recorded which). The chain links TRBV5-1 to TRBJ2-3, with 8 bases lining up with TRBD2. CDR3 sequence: CASSLAVAGPTDTQYF. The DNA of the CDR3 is TGCGCCAGCAGCTTGGCGGTAGCGGGGCCCACAGATACGCAGTATTTT. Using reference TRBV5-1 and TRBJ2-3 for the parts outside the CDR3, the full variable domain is KAGVTQTPRYLIKTRGQQVTLSCSPISGHRSVSWYQQTPGQGLQFLFEYFSETQRNKGNFPGRFSGRQFSNSRSEMNVSTLELGDSALYLCASSLAVAGPTDTQYFGPGTRLTVL.